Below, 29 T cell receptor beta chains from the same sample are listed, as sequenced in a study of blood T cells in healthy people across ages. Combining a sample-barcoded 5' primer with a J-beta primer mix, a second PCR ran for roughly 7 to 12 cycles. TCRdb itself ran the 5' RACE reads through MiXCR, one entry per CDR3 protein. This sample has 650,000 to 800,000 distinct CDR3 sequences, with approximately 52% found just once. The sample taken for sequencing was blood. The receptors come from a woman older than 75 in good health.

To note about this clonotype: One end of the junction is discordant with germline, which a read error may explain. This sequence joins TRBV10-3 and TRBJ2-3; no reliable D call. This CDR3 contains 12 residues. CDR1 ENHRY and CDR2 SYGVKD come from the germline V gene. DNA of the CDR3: TGTGCCATCAGGGAGTCCGCAGATACGCAGTATTTT. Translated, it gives CAIRESADTQYF.

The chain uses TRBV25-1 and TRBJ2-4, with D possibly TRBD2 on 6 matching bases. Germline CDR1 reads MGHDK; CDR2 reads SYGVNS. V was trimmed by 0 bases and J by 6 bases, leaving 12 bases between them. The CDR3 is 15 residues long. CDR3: CASSEYGGLSNIQYF. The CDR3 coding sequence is TGTGCCAGCAGTGAATATGGGGGACTCTCAAACATTCAGTACTTC.

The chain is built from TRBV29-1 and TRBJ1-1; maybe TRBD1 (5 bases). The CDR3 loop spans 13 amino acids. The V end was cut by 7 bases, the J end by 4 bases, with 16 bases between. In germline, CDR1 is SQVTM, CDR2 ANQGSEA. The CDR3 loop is CSAKRDLVTEAFF. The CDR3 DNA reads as TGCAGCGCCAAAAGGGACCTTGTCACTGAAGCTTTCTTT.

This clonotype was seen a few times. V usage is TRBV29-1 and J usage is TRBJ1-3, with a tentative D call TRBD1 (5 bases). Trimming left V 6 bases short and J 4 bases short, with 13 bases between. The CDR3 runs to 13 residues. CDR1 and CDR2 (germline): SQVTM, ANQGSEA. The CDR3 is CSVAMTAGNTIYF. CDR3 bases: TGCAGCGTGGCTATGACAGCGGGAAACACCATATATTTT.

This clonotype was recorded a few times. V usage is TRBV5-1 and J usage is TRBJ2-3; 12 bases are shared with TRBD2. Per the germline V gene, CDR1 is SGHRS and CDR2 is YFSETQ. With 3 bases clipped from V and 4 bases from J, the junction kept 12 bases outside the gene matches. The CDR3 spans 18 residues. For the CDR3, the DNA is TGCGCCAGCAGCTCTTTGCCCCGGACTAGCGGGGCCCCAGATACGCAGTATTTT. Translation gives CASSSLPRTSGAPDTQYF.

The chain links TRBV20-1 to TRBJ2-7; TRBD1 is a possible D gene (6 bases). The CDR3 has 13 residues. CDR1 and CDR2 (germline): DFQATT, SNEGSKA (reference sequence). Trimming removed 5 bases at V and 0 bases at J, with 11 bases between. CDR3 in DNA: TGCAGTGCTCAGGACAGCTCCTCCTACGAGCAGTACTTC. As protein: CSAQDSSSYEQYF.

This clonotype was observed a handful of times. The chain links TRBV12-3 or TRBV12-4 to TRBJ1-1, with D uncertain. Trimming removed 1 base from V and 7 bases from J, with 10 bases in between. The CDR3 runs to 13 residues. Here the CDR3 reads CASSLVGKGEAFF. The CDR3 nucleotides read TGTGCCAGCAGTTTAGTTGGGAAGGGTGAAGCTTTCTTT.

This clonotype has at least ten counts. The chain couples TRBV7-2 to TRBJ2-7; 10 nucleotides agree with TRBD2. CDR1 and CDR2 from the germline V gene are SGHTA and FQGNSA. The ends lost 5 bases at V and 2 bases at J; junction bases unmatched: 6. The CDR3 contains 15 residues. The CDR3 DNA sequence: TGTGCCAGCAGCCTACTCGGGACTAGCGCCTACGAGCAGTACTTC. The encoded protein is CASSLLGTSAYEQYF.

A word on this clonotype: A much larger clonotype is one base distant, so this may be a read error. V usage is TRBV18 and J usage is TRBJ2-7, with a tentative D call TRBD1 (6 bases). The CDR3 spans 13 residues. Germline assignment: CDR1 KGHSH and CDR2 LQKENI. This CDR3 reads CAGSRTETYEQYF. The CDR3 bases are TGTGCCGGCTCACGGACAGAAACCTACGAGCAGTACTTC.

This CDR3 is CASSLEGAGNEQFF. CDR3 DNA sequence: TGCGCCAGCAGCTTGGAGGGGGCGGGCAATGAGCAGTTCTTC. The chain recombines TRBV5-1 with TRBJ2-1; TRBD1 matches 7 bases. V shed 0 bases and J 6 bases; nucleotides not matched to a gene: 3. Germline values: CDR1 SGHRS, CDR2 YFSETQ. This CDR3 region has 14 residues.

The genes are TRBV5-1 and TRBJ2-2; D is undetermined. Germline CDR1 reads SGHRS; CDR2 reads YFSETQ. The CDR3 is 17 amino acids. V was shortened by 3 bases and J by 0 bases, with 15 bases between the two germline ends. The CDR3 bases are TGCGCCAGCAGCTCGGTAGCAGCCACTTCGAACACCGGGGAGCTGTTTTTT. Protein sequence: CASSSVAATSNTGELFF.

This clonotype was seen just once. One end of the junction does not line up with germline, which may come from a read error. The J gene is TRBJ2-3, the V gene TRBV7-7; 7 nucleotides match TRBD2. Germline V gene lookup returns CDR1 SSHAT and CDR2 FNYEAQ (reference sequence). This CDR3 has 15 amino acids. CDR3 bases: TGTGCTAGCAGCCCCCGCAGCGGGGGCACAGATACGCAGTATTTT. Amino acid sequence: CASSPRSGGTDTQYF.

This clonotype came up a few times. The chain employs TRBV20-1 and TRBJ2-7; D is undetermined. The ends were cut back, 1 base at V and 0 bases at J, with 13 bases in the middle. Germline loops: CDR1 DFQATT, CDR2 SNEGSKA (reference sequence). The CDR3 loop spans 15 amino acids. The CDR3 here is CSARGVPYYSYEQYF. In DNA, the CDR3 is TGCAGTGCTAGAGGAGTCCCTTACTACTCCTACGAGCAGTACTTC.

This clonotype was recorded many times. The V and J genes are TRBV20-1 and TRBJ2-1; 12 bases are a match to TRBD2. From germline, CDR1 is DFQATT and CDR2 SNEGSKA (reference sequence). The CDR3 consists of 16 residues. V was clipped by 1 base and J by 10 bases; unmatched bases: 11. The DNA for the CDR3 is TGCAGTGCTAGAGGGTTGGCTAGCGGGAGGGCCAGGGAGCAGTTCTTC. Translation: CSARGLASGRAREQFF.

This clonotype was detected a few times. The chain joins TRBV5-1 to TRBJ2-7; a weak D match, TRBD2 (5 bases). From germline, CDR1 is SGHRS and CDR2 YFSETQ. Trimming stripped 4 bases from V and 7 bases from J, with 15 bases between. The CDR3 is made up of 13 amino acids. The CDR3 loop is CASSVDPSNEQYF. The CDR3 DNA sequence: TGCGCCAGCAGCGTGGACCCTAGCAATGAGCAGTACTTC.

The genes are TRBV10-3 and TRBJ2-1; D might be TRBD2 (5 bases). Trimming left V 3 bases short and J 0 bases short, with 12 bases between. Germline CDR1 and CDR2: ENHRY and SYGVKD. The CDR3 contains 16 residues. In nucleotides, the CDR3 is TGTGCCATCAGTGATTCGGGATCGCACTCCTACAATGAGCAGTTCTTC. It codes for CAISDSGSHSYNEQFF.

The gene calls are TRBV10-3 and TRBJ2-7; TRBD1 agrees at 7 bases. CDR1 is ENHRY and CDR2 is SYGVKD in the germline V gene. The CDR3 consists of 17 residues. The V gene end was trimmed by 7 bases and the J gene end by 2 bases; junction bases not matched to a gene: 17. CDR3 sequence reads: CAITRENDRVFPYEQYF. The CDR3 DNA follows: TGTGCCATCACCCGAGAAAACGACAGGGTGTTTCCCTACGAGCAGTACTTC.

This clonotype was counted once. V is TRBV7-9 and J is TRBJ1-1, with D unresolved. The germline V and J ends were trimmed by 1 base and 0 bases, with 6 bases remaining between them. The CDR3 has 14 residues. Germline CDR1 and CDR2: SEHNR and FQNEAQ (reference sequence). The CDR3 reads CASSLGLVNTEAFF. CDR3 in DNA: TGTGCCAGCAGCTTAGGTCTGGTGAACACTGAAGCTTTCTTT.

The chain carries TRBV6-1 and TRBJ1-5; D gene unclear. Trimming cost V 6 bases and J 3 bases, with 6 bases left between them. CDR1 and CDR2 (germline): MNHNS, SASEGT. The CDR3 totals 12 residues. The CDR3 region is CASREPNQPQHF. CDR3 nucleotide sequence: TGTGCCAGCAGAGAACCCAATCAGCCCCAGCATTTT.

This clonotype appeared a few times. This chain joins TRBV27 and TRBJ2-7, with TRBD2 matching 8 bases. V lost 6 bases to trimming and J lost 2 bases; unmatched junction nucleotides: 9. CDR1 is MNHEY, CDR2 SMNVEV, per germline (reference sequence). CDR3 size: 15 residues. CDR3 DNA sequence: TGTGCCAGCAGCTTTTATAGTAGCGGGACCTACGAGCAGTACTTC. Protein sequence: CASSFYSSGTYEQYF.

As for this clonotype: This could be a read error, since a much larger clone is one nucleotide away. The CDR3 spells CASSEMPYGYTF. The CDR3 DNA sequence: TGTGCCAGCAGTGAGATGCCCTATGGCTACACCTTC. The rearrangement uses TRBV12-3 or TRBV12-4 and TRBJ1-2; D is uncertain. With 5 bases removed from V and 4 bases from J, the gap between germline ends came to 8 bases. The CDR3 totals 12 residues.

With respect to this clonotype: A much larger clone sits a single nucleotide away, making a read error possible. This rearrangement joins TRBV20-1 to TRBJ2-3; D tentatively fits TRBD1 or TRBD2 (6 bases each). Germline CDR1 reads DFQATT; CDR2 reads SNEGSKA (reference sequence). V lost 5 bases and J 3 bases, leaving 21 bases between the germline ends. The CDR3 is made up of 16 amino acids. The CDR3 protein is CSASGASRRMTDTQYF. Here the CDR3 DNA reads TGCAGTGCTTCGGGGGCTAGCAGGAGAATGACAGATACGCAGTATTTT.

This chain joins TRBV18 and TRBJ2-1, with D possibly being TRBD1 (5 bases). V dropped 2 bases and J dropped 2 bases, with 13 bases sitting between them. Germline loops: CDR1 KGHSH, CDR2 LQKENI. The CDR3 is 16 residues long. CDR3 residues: CASSPNRLGPYNEQFF. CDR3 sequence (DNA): TGTGCCAGCTCACCAAACAGGCTTGGCCCCTACAATGAGCAGTTCTTC. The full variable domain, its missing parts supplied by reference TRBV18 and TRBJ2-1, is NAGVMQNPRHLVRRRGQEARLRCSPMKGHSHVYWYRQLPEEGLKFMVYLQKENIIDESGMPKERFSAEFPKEGPSILRIQQVVRGDSAAYFCASSPNRLGPYNEQFFGPGTRLTVL.

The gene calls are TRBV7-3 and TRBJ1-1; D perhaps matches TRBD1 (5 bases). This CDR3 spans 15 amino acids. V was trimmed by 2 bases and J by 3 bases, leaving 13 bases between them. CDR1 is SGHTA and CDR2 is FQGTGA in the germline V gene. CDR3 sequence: CASSLGGGTHTEAFF. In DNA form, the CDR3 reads TGTGCCAGCAGCTTAGGGGGGGGGACCCACACTGAAGCTTTCTTT.

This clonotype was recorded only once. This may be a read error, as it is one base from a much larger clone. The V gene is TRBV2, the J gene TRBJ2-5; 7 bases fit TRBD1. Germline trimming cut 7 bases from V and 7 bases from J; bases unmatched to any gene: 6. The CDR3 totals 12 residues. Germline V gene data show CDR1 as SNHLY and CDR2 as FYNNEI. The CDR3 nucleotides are TGTGCCAGCATGGGACAGCACGGGACCCAGTACTTC. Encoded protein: CASMGQHGTQYF.

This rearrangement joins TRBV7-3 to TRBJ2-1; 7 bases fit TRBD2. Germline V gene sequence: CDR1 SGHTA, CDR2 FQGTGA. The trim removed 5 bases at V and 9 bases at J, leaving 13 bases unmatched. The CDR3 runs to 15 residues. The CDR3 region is CASSPGRAGTAEQFF. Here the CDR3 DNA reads TGTGCCAGCAGCCCCGGACGAGCGGGAACGGCTGAGCAGTTCTTC.

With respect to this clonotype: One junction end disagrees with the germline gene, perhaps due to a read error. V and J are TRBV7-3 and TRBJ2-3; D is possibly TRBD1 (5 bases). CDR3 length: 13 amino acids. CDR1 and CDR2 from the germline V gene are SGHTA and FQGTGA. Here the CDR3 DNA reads TGTGCCGGCAGCTCACAGGCCACAGATACGCAGTATTTT. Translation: CAGSSQATDTQYF.

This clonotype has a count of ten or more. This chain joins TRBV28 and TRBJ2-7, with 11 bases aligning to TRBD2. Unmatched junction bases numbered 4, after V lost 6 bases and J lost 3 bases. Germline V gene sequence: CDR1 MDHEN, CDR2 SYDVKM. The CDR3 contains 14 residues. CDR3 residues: CASSYLAGGYEQYF. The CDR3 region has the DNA TGTGCCAGCAGCTACCTAGCGGGAGGCTACGAGCAGTACTTC.

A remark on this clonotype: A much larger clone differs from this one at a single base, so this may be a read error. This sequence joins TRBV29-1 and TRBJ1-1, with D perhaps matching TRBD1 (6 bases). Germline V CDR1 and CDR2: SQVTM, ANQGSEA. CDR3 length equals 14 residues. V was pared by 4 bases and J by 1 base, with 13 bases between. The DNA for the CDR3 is TGCAGCGTTGTTAGGGGACACCAGAACACTGAAGCTTTCTTT. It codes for CSVVRGHQNTEAFF.